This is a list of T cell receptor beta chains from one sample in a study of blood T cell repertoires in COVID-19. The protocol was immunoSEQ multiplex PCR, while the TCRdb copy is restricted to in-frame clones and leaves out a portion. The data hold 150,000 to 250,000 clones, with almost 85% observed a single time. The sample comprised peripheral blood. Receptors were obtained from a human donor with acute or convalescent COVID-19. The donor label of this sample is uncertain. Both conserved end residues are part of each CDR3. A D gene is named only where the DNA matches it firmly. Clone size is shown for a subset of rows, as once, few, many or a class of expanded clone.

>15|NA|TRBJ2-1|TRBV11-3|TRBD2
TGTGCCAGCAGCTTGGGCGGGAGTCCCTACAATGAGCAGTTCTTC
CASSLGGSPYNEQFF
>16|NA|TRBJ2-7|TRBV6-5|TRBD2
TGTGCCAGCAGTTACTCGTTTGGCGGGAGGGTCCACGAGCAGTACTTC
CASSYSFGGRVHEQYF
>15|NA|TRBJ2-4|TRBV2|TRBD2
TGTGCCACCCCTGGGACTAGCAACACCAAAAACATTCAGTACTTC
CATPGTSNTKNIQYF
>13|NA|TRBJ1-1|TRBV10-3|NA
TGTGCCATCAGTGGGCCGATGAACACTGAAGCTTTCTTT
CAISGPMNTEAFF
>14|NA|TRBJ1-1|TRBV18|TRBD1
TGTGCCAGCTCACCCCAAGCCGGGACAGGGGACGCTTTCTTT
CASSPQAGTGDAFF
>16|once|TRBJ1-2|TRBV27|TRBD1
TGTGCCAGCAGTCAGCGTCCCGGGACAGGGAACTATGGCTACACCTTC
CASSQRPGTGNYGYTF
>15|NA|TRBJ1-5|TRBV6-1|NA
TGTGCCAGCAGTGAACTATGGGGGCCTAATCAGCCCCAGCATTTT
CASSELWGPNQPQHF
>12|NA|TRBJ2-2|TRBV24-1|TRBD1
TGTGCCACCGAGGGACAGGCCGGGGAGCTGTTTTTT
CATEGQAGELFF
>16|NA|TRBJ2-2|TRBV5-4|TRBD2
TGTGCCAGCAGCTCCCGGACTAGCGTGGGCACCGGGGAGCTGTTTTTT
CASSSRTSVGTGELFF
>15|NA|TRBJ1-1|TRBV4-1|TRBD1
TGCGCCAGCAGCACGGGACAGGGGTTCGACACTGAAGCTTTCTTT
CASSTGQGFDTEAFF
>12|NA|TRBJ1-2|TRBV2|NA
TGTGCCAGCAGTCGTTCTTCCTATGGCTACACCTTC
CASSRSSYGYTF
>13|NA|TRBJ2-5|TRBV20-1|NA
TGCAGTGCTAGTGGAGAGGGCCCTAAGACCCAGTACTTC
CSASGEGPKTQYF
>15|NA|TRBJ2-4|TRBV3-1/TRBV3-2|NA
TGTGCCAGCAGCCCCCAGATTCTAGCCAAAAACATTCAGTACTTC
CASSPQILAKNIQYF
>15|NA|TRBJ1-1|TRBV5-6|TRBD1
TGTGCCAGCAGCCGTCGACAGGGGGCGAACACTGAAGCTTTCTTT
CASSRRQGANTEAFF
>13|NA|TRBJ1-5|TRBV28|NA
TGTGCCAGCAGTTTGGGGGGGCTTCAGCCCCAGCATTTT
CASSLGGLQPQHF
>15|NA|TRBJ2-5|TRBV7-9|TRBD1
TGTGCCAGCAGCCCCCGGGACAGGGCGAGGGAGACCCAGTACTTC
CASSPRDRARETQYF
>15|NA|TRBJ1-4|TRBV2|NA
TGTGCCAGCAGTTTGCGACAGACGACTAATGAAAAACTGTTTTTT
CASSLRQTTNEKLFF
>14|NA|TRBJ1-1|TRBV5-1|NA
TGCGCCAGCAGCTTTGAAGGAAGGGGCGCTGAAGCTTTCTTT
CASSFEGRGAEAFF
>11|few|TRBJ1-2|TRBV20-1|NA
TGCAGACCCTCACAGGCGGATGGCTACACCTTC
CRPSQADGYTF
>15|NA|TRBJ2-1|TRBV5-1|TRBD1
TGCGCCAGCAGCCCCGACAGGGGCATCCACAATGAGCAGTTCTTC
CASSPDRGIHNEQFF
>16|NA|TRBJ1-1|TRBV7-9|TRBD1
TGTGCCAGCAGCTTAGGGACAGGGAGTATAGTTTTAAAAGCTTTCTTT
CASSLGTGSIVLKAFF
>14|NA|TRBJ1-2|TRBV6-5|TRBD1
TGTGCCAGCAGAACCGGGACAGGCGTAAGTGGCTACACCTTC
CASRTGTGVSGYTF
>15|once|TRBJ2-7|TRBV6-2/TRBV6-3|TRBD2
TGTGCCAGCAGCCGGACTAGCGGGGGTTCCTACGAGCAGTACTTC
CASSRTSGGSYEQYF
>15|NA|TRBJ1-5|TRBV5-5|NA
TGTGCCAGCAGCTTGGAGGCAGGGCGAACTCAGCCCCAGCATTTT
CASSLEAGRTQPQHF
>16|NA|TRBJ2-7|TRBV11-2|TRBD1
TGTGCCAGCAGTCCCTCTTTCGGGACAGCGAACCACGAGCAGTACTTC
CASSPSFGTANHEQYF
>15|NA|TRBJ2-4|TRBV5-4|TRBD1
TGTGCCAGCAGCTCTCGGACAGGGGGCAAAAACATTCAGTACTTC
CASSSRTGGKNIQYF
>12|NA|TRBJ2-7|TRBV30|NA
TGTGCCACGGTACTAGCATTCTACGAGCAGTACTTC
CATVLAFYEQYF
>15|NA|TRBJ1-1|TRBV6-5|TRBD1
TGTGCCAGCAGTTCCCTGACAGGGGGGAACACTGAAGCTTTCTTT
CASSSLTGGNTEAFF
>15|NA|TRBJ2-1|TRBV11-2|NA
TGTGCCAGCAGTGCTTCGGGAAAATCGGTCGATGAGCAGTTCTTC
CASSASGKSVDEQFF
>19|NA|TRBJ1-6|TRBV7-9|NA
TGTGCCAGCAGCCCCGGGGGGCCAGGTGCTGCGGGGTATAATTCACCCCTCCACTTT
CASSPGGPGAAGYNSPLHF
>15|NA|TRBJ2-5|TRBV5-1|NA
TGCGCCAGCAGCTTGATCGGCAACGGGTTAGGGACCCAGTACTTC
CASSLIGNGLGTQYF
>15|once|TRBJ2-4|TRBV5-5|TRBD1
TGTGCCAGCAGCTTGGAACAGGGGGCCAAAAACATTCAGTACTTC
CASSLEQGAKNIQYF
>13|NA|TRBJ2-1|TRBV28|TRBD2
TGTGCCACCACTAGCGGGAGTTGGCATGAGCAGTTCTTC
CATTSGSWHEQFF
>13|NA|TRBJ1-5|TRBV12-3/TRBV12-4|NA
TGTGCCAGCAGTTTGAGGGTCAATCAGCCCCAGCATTTT
CASSLRVNQPQHF
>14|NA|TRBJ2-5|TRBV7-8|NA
TGTGCCAGCAGCTCTCAGGGGGGCCGAGAGACCCAGTACTTC
CASSSQGGRETQYF
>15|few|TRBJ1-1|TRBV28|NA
TGTGCCATCCCAAGGTGGGGACACCCGAACACTGAAGCTTTCTTT
CAIPRWGHPNTEAFF
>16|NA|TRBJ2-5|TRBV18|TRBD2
TGTGCCAGCTCACCTTCACTAGCGGGAGGCCGGGAGACCCAGTACTTC
CASSPSLAGGRETQYF
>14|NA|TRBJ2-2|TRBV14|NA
TGTGCCAGCAGCCAAGGTACCCTCGGCGGGGAGCTGTTTTTT
CASSQGTLGGELFF
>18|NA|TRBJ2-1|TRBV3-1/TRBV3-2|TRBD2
TGTGCCAGCAGCCTTTGCTCTAGGAGGGGAGGGCCGATCAATGAGCAGTTCTTC
CASSLCSRRGGPINEQFF
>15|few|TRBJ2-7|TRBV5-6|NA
TGTGCCAGCAGCTTGTGGGTGGGGGCAGACAACGAGCAGTACTTC
CASSLWVGADNEQYF
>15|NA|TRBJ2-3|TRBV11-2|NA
TGTGCCAGCAGCTCTCCGGGACTGGGAAGGGATACGCAGTATTTT
CASSSPGLGRDTQYF
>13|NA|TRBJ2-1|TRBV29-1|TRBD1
TGCAGCGTTGAAGATGATACAGGGGTTGAGCAGTTCTTC
CSVEDDTGVEQFF
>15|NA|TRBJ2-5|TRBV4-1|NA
TGCGCCAGCAGCCAAGCCTGGGACACCCAAGAGACCCAGTACTTC
CASSQAWDTQETQYF
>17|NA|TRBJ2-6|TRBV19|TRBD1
TGTGCCAGTAGTTCAGGACAGGGATTCTCTGGGGCCAACGTCCTGACTTTC
CASSSGQGFSGANVLTF
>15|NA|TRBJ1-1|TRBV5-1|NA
TGCGCCAGCAGCCTGGGGGTACAGGTGAACACTGAAGCTTTCTTT
CASSLGVQVNTEAFF
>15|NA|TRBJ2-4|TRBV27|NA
TGTGCCAGCAGCTCAGGCACAGGGTCGGGGAACATTCAGTACTTC
CASSSGTGSGNIQYF
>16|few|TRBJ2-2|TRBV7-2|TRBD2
TGTGCCAGCAGCCTCCCGCGGCTAGCGGGAGCCGGGGAGCTGTTTTTT
CASSLPRLAGAGELFF
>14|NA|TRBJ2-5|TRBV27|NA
TGTGCCAGCAGTTTGGCGGGCTTGCAAGAGACCCAGTACTTC
CASSLAGLQETQYF
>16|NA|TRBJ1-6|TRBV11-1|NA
TGTGCCAGCAGCCGGACACAGAGCTCCTATAATTCACCCCTCCACTTT
CASSRTQSSYNSPLHF
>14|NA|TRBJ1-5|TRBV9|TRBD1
TGTGCCAGCAGCGTAGCGGGACAGGAGGGTCCCCAGCATTTT
CASSVAGQEGPQHF
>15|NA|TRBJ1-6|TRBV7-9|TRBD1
TGTGCCAGCACTTTCAAGGGACAGGGGAGGTCACCCCTCCACTTT
CASTFKGQGRSPLHF
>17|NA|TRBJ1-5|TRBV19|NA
TGTGCCAGTAGTATAGATCATGCCCGCTATAGCAATCAGCCCCAGCATTTT
CASSIDHARYSNQPQHF
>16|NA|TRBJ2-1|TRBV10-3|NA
TGTGCCATCAGTGAGTATGGAACGATAGGCGGGCCCACCGGGTTCTTC
CAISEYGTIGGPTGFF
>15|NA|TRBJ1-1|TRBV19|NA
TGTGCCAGTAGTAGGACCGGGACACCCAACACTGAAGCTTTCTTT
CASSRTGTPNTEAFF
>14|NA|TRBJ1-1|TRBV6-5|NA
TGTGCCAGCAGCTCCGGGACAACAAACACTGAAGCTTTCTTT
CASSSGTTNTEAFF
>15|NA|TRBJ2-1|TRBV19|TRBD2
TGTGCCAGCGGAAGCTCTCTGGTGGGAGGGCCGTCGCAGTTCTTC
CASGSSLVGGPSQFF
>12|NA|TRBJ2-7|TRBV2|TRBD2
TGTGCCAGTAGCGGGGAAGCCTACGAGCAGTACTTC
CASSGEAYEQYF
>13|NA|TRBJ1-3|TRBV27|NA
TGTGCCAGCGCCGCTACCTCTGGAAACACCATATATTTT
CASAATSGNTIYF
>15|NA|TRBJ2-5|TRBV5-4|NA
TGTGCCAGCAGCTTGGGGAGGGGTCTCCAAGAGACCCAGTACTTC
CASSLGRGLQETQYF